The 27 T cell receptor beta chains given below trace back to one sample, sequenced in a study of identifying expanded T cells in peripheral blood. The protocol was immunoSEQ multiplex PCR, while the TCRdb copy is restricted to in-frame clones and leaves out a portion. This repertoire shows roughly 75,000 clones, around 90% found once; its top ten account for roughly 3%. The material sequenced was blood. Receptors originate from a person aged 18 to 69 in good health.

CDR3 region: CASLLAGNYNEQFF. CDR3 DNA: TGTGCCAGTCTTCTAGCGGGGAACTACAATGAGCAGTTCTTC. The gene calls are TRBV2 and TRBJ2-1, with 9 nucleotides matching TRBD2. CDR1 and CDR2 (germline): SNHLY, FYNNEI. V dropped 9 bases and J dropped 3; count of bases not matched to a gene: 6. This CDR3 has 14 amino acids. The full variable domain, in which reference TRBV2 and TRBJ2-1 provide the parts outside the CDR3, is EPEVTQTPSHQVTQMGQEVILRCVPISNHLYFYWYRQILGQKVEFLVSFYNNEISEKSEIFDDQFSVERPDGSNFTLKIRSTKLEDSAMYFCASLLAGNYNEQFFGPGTRLTVL.

The rearrangement joins TRBV6-5 to TRBJ1-2, with 10 bases aligning to TRBD1. This CDR3 is built from 14 residues. V lost 5 bases to trimming and J lost 4 bases; unmatched junction nucleotides: 4. CDR1 is MNHEY, CDR2 SVGAGI, per germline. In DNA, the CDR3 is TGTGCCAGCAGTAGGGACAGGGGAATCTATGGCTACACCTTC. This codes for CASSRDRGIYGYTF.

The V gene is TRBV5-1, the J gene TRBJ1-2; 7 bases line up with TRBD1. Unmatched junction bases numbered 8, after V lost 0 bases and J lost 3 bases. Germline CDR1 reads SGHRS; CDR2 reads YFSETQ. The CDR3 has 16 residues. The CDR3 coding sequence is TGCGCCAGCAGCTTGGATCCGGGACAGAAATACTATGGCTACACCTTC. It is translated as CASSLDPGQKYYGYTF.

A few counts support this clone. The chain has TRBV9 and TRBJ1-6; D uncertain. Per the germline V gene, CDR1 is SGDLS and CDR2 is YYNGEE. The V end was cut by 3 bases, the J end by 9 bases, with 10 bases between. The CDR3 is 13 residues long. CDR3 sequence: CASSAELGSPLHF. The CDR3 nucleotides read TGTGCCAGCAGCGCCGAGCTGGGTTCACCCCTCCACTTT.

The chain joins TRBV5-1 to TRBJ1-1; TRBD1 matches 7 bases. The junction had 5 bases not matched to a gene; V was cut back by 5 bases and J by 1 base. CDR3 size: 14 residues. Germline assignment: CDR1 SGHRS and CDR2 YFSETQ. In DNA, the CDR3 is TGCGCCAGCAGTTCGACAGGGAAGAACACTGAAGCTTTCTTT. Translating it yields CASSSTGKNTEAFF. Looking up the rest from reference TRBV5-1 and TRBJ1-1 gives the full variable domain: KAGVTQTPRYLIKTRGQQVTLSCSPISGHRSVSWYQQTPGQGLQFLFEYFSETQRNKGNFPGRFSGRQFSNSRSEMNVSTLELGDSALYLCASSSTGKNTEAFFGQGTRLTVV.

The chain joins TRBV10-3 to TRBJ2-3, with D unclear. Trimming removed 6 bases from V and 0 bases from J, with 1 base in between. This CDR3 contains 11 residues. Germline V gene lookup returns CDR1 ENHRY and CDR2 SYGVKD. The CDR3 DNA sequence: TGTGCCATCAGAAGCACAGATACGCAGTATTTT. It encodes CAIRSTDTQYF.

With respect to this clone: The junction and the germline gene differ at one end; a read error may be behind it. The J gene is TRBJ1-5, the V gene TRBV6-5, with D unresolved. The V gene's germline CDR1 is MNHEY and CDR2 SVGAGI. The CDR3 contains 15 residues. CDR3 region: CTSSYNEDSNQPQHF. As DNA, the CDR3 is TGTACCAGCAGTTACAACGAGGATAGCAATCAGCCCCAGCATTTT.

V is TRBV29-1 and J is TRBJ1-3, with unresolved D. The V end lost 4 bases, the J end lost 0 bases, and 7 bases lay between the germline ends. The length of the CDR3 is 13 residues. CDR1 is SQVTM and CDR2 is ANQGSEA in the germline V gene. This chain's CDR3 is CSVVGDSGNTIYF. The DNA for the CDR3 is TGCAGCGTTGTCGGAGACTCTGGAAACACCATATATTTT.

V and J are TRBV7-9 and TRBJ2-7, with 8 bases matching TRBD2. Germline V lookup: CDR1 SEHNR, CDR2 FQNEAQ (reference sequence). Trimming took 6 bases from V and 4 from J; bases not matched to a gene: 8. The CDR3 totals 14 residues. CDR3 residues: CASRPPGLGYEQYF. The CDR3 region has the DNA TGTGCCAGCAGACCACCGGGACTAGGGTACGAGCAGTACTTC.

DNA for the CDR3: TGTGCCAGCAGCTTAAAGGCAGGGTATGGGGTTGACACTGAAGCTTTCTTT. Translation gives CASSLKAGYGVDTEAFF. This chain connects TRBV11-2 to TRBJ1-1, with a possible D match to TRBD1 (5 bases). Germline V gene lookup returns CDR1 SGHAT and CDR2 FQNNGV. Trimming cost V 2 bases and J 3 bases, with 19 bases left between them. The CDR3 is 17 residues long.

This clone appeared a few times. V gene TRBV7-9 combines with J gene TRBJ2-7; no clear D gene. CDR3 length equals 11 residues. The germline V gene has CDR1 SEHNR and CDR2 FQNEAQ (reference sequence). Deletions cut 3 bases from V and 4 bases from J, with 4 bases between. CDR3 DNA: TGTGCCAGCAGCTTGGAGTACGAGCAGTACTTC. Residues: CASSLEYEQYF.

The J gene is TRBJ1-2, the V gene TRBV25-1; D is perhaps TRBD1 (5 bases). The CDR3 loop spans 12 amino acids. Germline V gene data show CDR1 as MGHDK and CDR2 as SYGVNS. Trimming left V 2 bases short and J 8 bases short, with 9 bases between. The CDR3 protein is CASSEQGRGYTF. CDR3 DNA sequence: TGTGCCAGCAGTGAACAGGGTAGGGGCTACACCTTC.

The chain combines TRBV14 with TRBJ1-3; 10 nucleotides line up with TRBD1. V lost 3 bases to trimming and J lost 7 bases; unmatched junction nucleotides: 3. Germline V gives CDR1 SGHDN, CDR2 FVKESK. This CDR3 spans 14 amino acids. CDR3 DNA: TGTGCCAGCAGCCAGGGACAGGGGCTGAACACCATATATTTT. It translates to CASSQGQGLNTIYF.

The chain links TRBV27 to TRBJ2-6, with 7 positions matching TRBD1. Germline CDR1 reads MNHEY; CDR2 reads SMNVEV (reference sequence). The CDR3 consists of 15 residues. Losses at the gene ends were 5 bases for V and 2 bases for J; bases not matched to a gene: 3. The CDR3 sequence: CASSPTGTGANVLTF. The CDR3 coding sequence is TGTGCCAGCAGTCCGACAGGGACTGGGGCCAACGTCCTGACTTTC. The full variable domain, rest sourced from reference TRBV27 and TRBJ2-6, is EAQVTQNPRYLITVTGKKLTVTCSQNMNHEYMSWYRQDPGLGLRQIYYSMNVEVTDKGDVPEGYKVSRKEKRNFPLILESPSPNQTSLYFCASSPTGTGANVLTFGAGSRLTVL.

This chain joins TRBV25-1 and TRBJ2-5; D gene unclear. V lost 2 bases, J lost 5 bases, and 12 bases lay in between. Germline CDR1 reads MGHDK; CDR2 reads SYGVNS. The CDR3 runs to 14 residues. The CDR3 loop is CASSEPTPGETQYF. CDR3 coding DNA: TGTGCCAGCAGTGAACCGACTCCTGGGGAGACCCAGTACTTC.

The rearrangement links TRBV7-2 to TRBJ2-1, with 9 bases matching TRBD2. V lost 5 bases, J lost 2 bases, and 4 bases stayed unmatched. The CDR3 totals 15 residues. From germline, CDR1 is SGHTA and CDR2 FQGNSA. This CDR3 is CASSPGTSTYNEQFF. The CDR3 DNA is TGTGCCAGCAGCCCCGGGACTAGCACCTACAATGAGCAGTTCTTC.

The chain employs TRBV4-3 and TRBJ2-5; 9 positions agree with TRBD2. Per germline, CDR1 LGHNA and CDR2 YSLEER. V was clipped by 0 bases and J by 5 bases; unmatched bases: 1. The CDR3 loop spans 14 amino acids. The CDR3 sequence: CASSQDLAGETQYF. In nucleotides, the CDR3 is TGCGCCAGCAGCCAAGATCTAGCGGGGGAGACCCAGTACTTC.

The J gene is TRBJ2-2, the V gene TRBV30, with D perhaps matching TRBD1 (6 bases). V lost 1 base, J lost 3 bases, and 9 bases lay in between. The CDR3 spans 14 residues. In germline, CDR1 is GTSNPN, CDR2 SVGIG (reference sequence). The CDR3, as DNA: TGTGCCTGGAGTGGGAACAGGGACACCGGGGAGCTGTTTTTT. Translated: CAWSGNRDTGELFF. Together with reference TRBV30 and TRBJ2-2, the CDR3 gives the full variable domain: SQTIHQWPATLVQPVGSPLSLECTVEGTSNPNLYWYRQAAGRGLQLLFYSVGIGQISSEVPQNLSASRPQDRQFILSSKKLLLSDSGFYLCAWSGNRDTGELFFGEGSRLTVL.

This clone was picked up one time. The chain recombines TRBV28 with TRBJ1-4; 9 nucleotides agree with TRBD1. The germline CDR1 and CDR2 sequences are MDHEN and SYDVKM. The ends lost 4 bases at V and 8 bases at J; junction bases unmatched: 8. The length of the CDR3 is 15 residues. CDR3 nucleotides: TGTGCCAGCAGTTCCCTGGACAGGGGAGTGGAAAAACTGTTTTTT. Its protein is CASSSLDRGVEKLFF.

This chain connects TRBV28 to TRBJ2-1; a weak D match, TRBD1 (7 bases). V shed 6 bases and J shed 7 bases, with 16 bases lying between them. The CDR3 sequence is 14 residues long. Germline V lookup: CDR1 MDHEN, CDR2 SYDVKM. CDR3 DNA: TGTGCCAGCAGCCCAGGGGGGACCGGGAATGAGCAGTTCTTC. This encodes CASSPGGTGNEQFF.

The chain carries TRBV5-4 and TRBJ1-2; no clear D. Between the trimmed V and J ends, which lost 1 base and 6 bases, there was a span of 10 bases. The CDR3 runs to 13 residues. Per germline, CDR1 SGHNT and CDR2 YYREEE (reference sequence). CDR3: CASSLLGSDGYTF. The CDR3 bases are TGTGCCAGCAGCTTGCTGGGGTCGGATGGCTACACCTTC.

This chain links TRBV5-1 with TRBJ1-4; no clear D. V dropped 0 bases and J dropped 5 bases, with 14 bases sitting between them. This CDR3 has 16 residues. From germline, CDR1 is SGHRS and CDR2 YFSETQ. CDR3 sequence reads: CASSLGAAGENEKLFF. The CDR3 DNA is TGCGCCAGCAGCTTGGGCGCGGCAGGAGAAAATGAAAAACTGTTTTTT.

This rearrangement joins TRBV27 to TRBJ2-7, with TRBD1 matching over 8 bases. Germline CDR1 reads MNHEY; CDR2 reads SMNVEV (reference sequence). V shed 6 bases, J shed 6 bases, and the junction held 1 base outside the gene matches. This CDR3 has 11 residues. The CDR3 DNA follows: TGTGCCAGCAGAGACAGGGGCGAGCAGTACTTC. Encoded protein: CASRDRGEQYF.

The V gene is TRBV4-3, the J gene TRBJ1-2; D not resolved. The CDR3 totals 14 residues. With 0 bases removed from V and 8 bases from J, the gap between germline ends came to 13 bases. Germline values: CDR1 LGHNA, CDR2 YSLEER. The CDR3 reads CASSQDRDAKGYTF. In DNA form, the CDR3 reads TGCGCCAGCAGCCAAGATAGGGATGCGAAAGGCTACACCTTC.

The V and J genes are TRBV7-3 and TRBJ2-1, with D unresolved. The germline CDR1 and CDR2 sequences are SGHTA and FQGTGA. The CDR3 is 15 residues long. Trimming cost V 6 bases and J 0 bases, with 12 bases left between them. CDR3 protein: CASSPDPGSYNEQFF. Written as DNA, the CDR3 is TGTGCCAGCAGTCCGGACCCTGGCTCCTACAATGAGCAGTTCTTC.

This rearrangement joins TRBV7-8 to TRBJ1-1; D unresolved. Trimming shortened V by 5 bases and J by 4 bases, and 11 bases separated the two germline ends. The germline V gene encodes CDR1 SGHVS and CDR2 FQNEAQ. The CDR3 extends over 13 amino acids. The CDR3 region has the DNA TGTGCCAGCAGCCCCCTTACGGGCACTGAAGCTTTCTTT. Its translation: CASSPLTGTEAFF.

V is TRBV6-1 and J is TRBJ1-1; D unclear. The CDR3 is made up of 12 amino acids. The germline gives CDR1 MNHNS, CDR2 SASEGT. Trimming cost V 4 bases and J 1 base, with 4 bases left between them. CDR3 sequence (DNA): TGTGCCAGCAGTGCAGGGAACACTGAAGCTTTCTTT. It translates to CASSAGNTEAFF.